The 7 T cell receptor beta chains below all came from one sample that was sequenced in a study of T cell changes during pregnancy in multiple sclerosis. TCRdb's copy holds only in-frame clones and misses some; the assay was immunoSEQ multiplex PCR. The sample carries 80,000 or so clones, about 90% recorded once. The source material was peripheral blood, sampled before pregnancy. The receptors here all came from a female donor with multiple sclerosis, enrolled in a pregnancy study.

The DNA for the CDR3 is TGTGCCAGCAGCCAAGGGAGCACTATCTACAATGAGCAGTTCTTC. It yields the protein CASSQGSTIYNEQFF. The rearrangement joins TRBV4-2 to TRBJ2-1, with unresolved D. The CDR3 runs to 15 residues. Trimming cost V 1 base and J 3 bases, with 10 bases left between them. Germline-derived CDR1 and CDR2 are LGHNA and YNFKEQ.

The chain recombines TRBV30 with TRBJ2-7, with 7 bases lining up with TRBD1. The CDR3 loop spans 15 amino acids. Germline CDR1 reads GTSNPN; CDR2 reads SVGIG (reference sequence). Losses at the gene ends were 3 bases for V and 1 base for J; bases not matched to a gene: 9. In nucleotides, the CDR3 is TGTGCCTGGAGGGTTACAGGGGCGCATTCCTACGAGCAGTACTTC. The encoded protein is CAWRVTGAHSYEQYF.

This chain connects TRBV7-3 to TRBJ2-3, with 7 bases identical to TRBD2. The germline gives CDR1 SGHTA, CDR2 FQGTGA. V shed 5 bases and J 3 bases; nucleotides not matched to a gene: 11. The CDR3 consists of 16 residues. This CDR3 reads CASSPVWASGTDTQYF. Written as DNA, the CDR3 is TGTGCCAGCAGCCCCGTTTGGGCTAGCGGAACAGATACGCAGTATTTT.

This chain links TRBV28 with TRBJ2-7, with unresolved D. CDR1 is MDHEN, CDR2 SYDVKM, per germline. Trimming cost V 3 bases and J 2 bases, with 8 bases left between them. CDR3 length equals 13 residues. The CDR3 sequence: CASSLAAPYEQYF. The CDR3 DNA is TGTGCCAGCAGTTTGGCGGCTCCCTACGAGCAGTACTTC.

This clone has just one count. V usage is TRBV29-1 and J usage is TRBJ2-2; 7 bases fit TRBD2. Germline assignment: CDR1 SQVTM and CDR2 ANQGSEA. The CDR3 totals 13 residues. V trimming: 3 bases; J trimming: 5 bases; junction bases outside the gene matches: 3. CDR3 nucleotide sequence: TGCAGCGTTGATAGGGGAGGGACCGGGGAGCTGTTTTTT. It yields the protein CSVDRGGTGELFF.

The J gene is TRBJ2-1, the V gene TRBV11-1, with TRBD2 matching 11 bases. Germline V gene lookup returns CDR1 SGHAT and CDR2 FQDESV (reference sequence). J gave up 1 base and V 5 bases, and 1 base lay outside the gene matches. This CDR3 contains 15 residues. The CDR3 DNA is TGTGCCAGCAGCGGGACTAGCGGTTCCTACAATGAGCAGTTCTTC. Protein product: CASSGTSGSYNEQFF.

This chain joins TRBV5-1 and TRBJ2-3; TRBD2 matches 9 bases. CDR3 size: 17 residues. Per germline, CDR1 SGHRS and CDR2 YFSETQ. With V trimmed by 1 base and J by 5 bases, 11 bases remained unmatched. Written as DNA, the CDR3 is TGCGCCAGCAGCTTGACGGCGTTAGCGGGAGTCCTAGATACGCAGTATTTT. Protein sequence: CASSLTALAGVLDTQYF.